This T cell receptor beta chain came from a study of CXCR3-negative and CXCR3-positive naive CD8 T cells. Overall study findings and caveats: Comparably high diversity marked both naive subsets, whereas memory CD8+ cells had much lower diversity. Within a donor, both naive subsets shared TRBV-TRBJ usage, unlike memory cells. After cryopreservation, expression of CXCR3 was partially reduced, and most assays were run with fresh PBMCs.

On this clonotype itself: Its antigen is not known.

This CDR3 comprises 17 residues. Per the germline V gene, CDR1 is LNHNV and CDR2 is YYDKDF (reference sequence). With more than 250,000 cells each, the CD8+ T cell subsets were individually sorted in triplicate. The method, 5' RACE with UMI labels, was used to prepare the TRB cDNA libraries. TCRdb re-called the 5' RACE reads and gives one entry per CDR3 protein, without DNA. This listing includes approximately 66,000 distinct CDR3 sequences. V and J are TRBV15 and TRBJ2-4; the TCRdb D gene call, TRBD1, has no DNA to confirm it. The sequenced sample was naive CXCR3- CD8+ T cells from blood. The subset: CD45RO-CCR7+CD27+CD95- naive CD8+ T cells lacking CXCR3 (TNR3-). The receptor was isolated from a human donor in good health. Some clones in this sample may be carry-over from other donors' samples. This CDR3 is CATSTDSRGDPKNIQYF.